The rows below give T cell receptor beta chains drawn from one sample of a study of blood T cells in healthy people across ages. One entry per CDR3 protein results from TCRdb running MiXCR on the 5' RACE reads. The table shows fewer than 750,000 distinct CDR3 sequences, with 40% to 65% occurring only once. Sequences were obtained from blood. Source of these receptors: a woman aged 80 or over in good health. Both conserved end residues are part of each CDR3. D genes are given only for firm matches. Where a row states a size, it is once, few, many or the class of an expanded clone; other rows omit it.

d_call: TRBD1
clone_size: many
v_call: TRBV12-3/TRBV12-4
j_call: TRBJ2-7
cdr3_nt: TGTGCCAGCAGCAGGGGACAGACGGTCAACGAGCAGTACTTC
cdr3_aa: CASSRGQTVNEQYF

d_call: NA
clone_size: NA
v_call: TRBV7-2
j_call: TRBJ2-1
cdr3_nt: TGTGCCAGCAGCTTAAGAGCTGCCAGGGGTAGTAGTGATGAGCAGTTCTTC
cdr3_aa: CASSLRAARGSSDEQFF

d_call: NA
clone_size: NA
v_call: TRBV6-1
j_call: TRBJ2-7
cdr3_nt: TGTGCCACAAAAAGGGGGGAGCGGAGCTCCTACGAGCAGTACTTC
cdr3_aa: CATKRGERSSYEQYF

d_call: TRBD2
clone_size: NA
v_call: TRBV6-1
j_call: TRBJ2-2
cdr3_nt: TGTGCCAGCAGTGGACAGACGACTAGCCGCGACACCGGGGAGCTGTTTTTT
cdr3_aa: CASSGQTTSRDTGELFF

d_call: NA
clone_size: NA
v_call: TRBV7-8
j_call: TRBJ2-1
cdr3_nt: TGTGCCAGCAAGGGACCATACAATGAGCAGTTCTTC
cdr3_aa: CASKGPYNEQFF

d_call: NA
clone_size: NA
v_call: TRBV12-3/TRBV12-4
j_call: TRBJ2-3
cdr3_nt: TGTGCCAGCAGTTTCTGGGGGAGCGCAGATGTGCAGTATTTT
cdr3_aa: CASSFWGSADVQYF

d_call: NA
clone_size: once
v_call: TRBV7-9
j_call: TRBJ1-4
cdr3_nt: TGTGCCAGCAGCACTACCGGGAAAGATGAAAAACTGTTTTTT
cdr3_aa: CASSTTGKDEKLFF

d_call: NA
clone_size: NA
v_call: TRBV6-2/TRBV6-3
j_call: TRBJ2-1
cdr3_nt: TGTGCCAGCAGTTACTCGTCCTTTTGGCCCTACAATGAGCAGTTCTTC
cdr3_aa: CASSYSSFWPYNEQFF

d_call: TRBD1
clone_size: NA
v_call: TRBV20-1
j_call: TRBJ1-2
cdr3_nt: TGCAGTGCTGAGGACAGGTCTTTCTATGGCTACACCTTC
cdr3_aa: CSAEDRSFYGYTF

d_call: TRBD1
clone_size: many
v_call: TRBV18
j_call: TRBJ2-3
cdr3_nt: TGTGCCAGCTCGCGACAGGGAGAGGCAGATACGCAGTATTTT
cdr3_aa: CASSRQGEADTQYF

d_call: NA
clone_size: once
v_call: TRBV12-3/TRBV12-4
j_call: TRBJ2-1
cdr3_nt: TGTGCCAGCAGTTTAGGAGCAAGAGAGCAGTTCTTC
cdr3_aa: CASSLGAREQFF

d_call: NA
clone_size: NA
v_call: TRBV12-3/TRBV12-4
j_call: TRBJ1-1
cdr3_nt: TGTGCCAGCAGTTTAGCTACGGACCACACTGAAGCTTTCTTT
cdr3_aa: CASSLATDHTEAFF

d_call: NA
clone_size: NA
v_call: TRBV20-1
j_call: TRBJ1-2
cdr3_nt: TGCAGTGCTAGTCTGAGCAGGCAGTATGGCTACACCTTC
cdr3_aa: CSASLSRQYGYTF

d_call: NA
clone_size: NA
v_call: TRBV3-1
j_call: TRBJ2-2
cdr3_nt: TGTGCCAGCAGCCAAGATTATCCGCCCGGGGAGCTGTTTTTT
cdr3_aa: CASSQDYPPGELFF

d_call: TRBD1
clone_size: few
v_call: TRBV2
j_call: TRBJ1-2
cdr3_nt: TGTGCCAGCAGTATCCAGGGACAGGTGGGCTATGGCTACACCTTC
cdr3_aa: CASSIQGQVGYGYTF

d_call: NA
clone_size: few
v_call: TRBV12-3/TRBV12-4
j_call: TRBJ1-1
cdr3_nt: TGTGCCAGCAGCCCTCCCCAGGAAGGCACTGAAGCTTTCTTT
cdr3_aa: CASSPPQEGTEAFF

d_call: NA
clone_size: NA
v_call: TRBV7-9
j_call: TRBJ1-2
cdr3_nt: TGTGCCAGCAGCTTAGACAACCCAAGGAGCTACACCTTC
cdr3_aa: CASSLDNPRSYTF

d_call: NA
clone_size: many
v_call: TRBV4-2
j_call: TRBJ2-3
cdr3_nt: TGTGCCAGCAGCCAAGGATTAGCGGAGCTTTTCACAGATACGCAGTATTTT
cdr3_aa: CASSQGLAELFTDTQYF

d_call: NA
clone_size: many
v_call: TRBV29-1
j_call: TRBJ2-7
cdr3_nt: TGCAGCGTTTTATTGAGCCGCAGCTCCTACGAGCAGTACTTC
cdr3_aa: CSVLLSRSSYEQYF

d_call: NA
clone_size: NA
v_call: TRBV6-2/TRBV6-3
j_call: TRBJ2-1
cdr3_nt: TGTGCCAGCTCCGAAGGGCAGTTCTTC
cdr3_aa: CASSEGQFF

d_call: NA
clone_size: NA
v_call: TRBV6-1
j_call: TRBJ1-1
cdr3_nt: TGTGCCAGCAGTAAGGGGACCGCCGGGAACACTGAAGCTTTCTTT
cdr3_aa: CASSKGTAGNTEAFF

d_call: TRBD2
clone_size: many
v_call: TRBV25-1
j_call: TRBJ2-7
cdr3_nt: TGTGCCAGCAGTGCAGCGGGAGCCTACGAGCAGTACTTC
cdr3_aa: CASSAAGAYEQYF

d_call: NA
clone_size: many
v_call: TRBV7-2
j_call: TRBJ2-1
cdr3_nt: TGTGCCAGCAGCTTAGGCGGTAAAACCCCGATGAGCCGGTTCTTC
cdr3_aa: CASSLGGKTPMSRFF

d_call: NA
clone_size: NA
v_call: TRBV4-1
j_call: TRBJ2-1
cdr3_nt: TGCGCCAGCAGCCAAGTAGCAGGGCCAAGCTCCTACAATAAGCAGTTCTTC
cdr3_aa: CASSQVAGPSSYNKQFF

d_call: TRBD1
clone_size: few
v_call: TRBV18
j_call: TRBJ2-7
cdr3_nt: TGTGCCAGCTCAACTAATACTTTGAGGGGACAGAATCACGAGCAGTACTTC
cdr3_aa: CASSTNTLRGQNHEQYF

d_call: NA
clone_size: NA
v_call: TRBV4-2
j_call: TRBJ2-7
cdr3_nt: TGTGCCAGCAGCCAAGATTCCGGCGGGGGCAGCCGCCCCTACGAGCAGTACTTC
cdr3_aa: CASSQDSGGGSRPYEQYF

d_call: TRBD2
clone_size: NA
v_call: TRBV4-2
j_call: TRBJ2-1
cdr3_nt: TGTGCCAGCAGCCAAGAACTAGCGGAAGGTTTCGATGAGCAGTTCTTC
cdr3_aa: CASSQELAEGFDEQFF

d_call: NA
clone_size: NA
v_call: TRBV3-1
j_call: TRBJ1-5
cdr3_nt: TGTGCCAGCAGCCCCGGGACCAAAGATCAGCCCCAGCATTTT
cdr3_aa: CASSPGTKDQPQHF

d_call: NA
clone_size: NA
v_call: TRBV9
j_call: TRBJ2-5
cdr3_nt: TGTGCCAGCAGCGTAGCAGCCGTATCTAACACCCAAGAGACCCAGTACTTC
cdr3_aa: CASSVAAVSNTQETQYF

d_call: NA
clone_size: NA
v_call: TRBV6-6
j_call: TRBJ1-2
cdr3_nt: TGTGCCAGCAGTCTGACAGGACAGCCTTACTATGGCTACACCTTC
cdr3_aa: CASSLTGQPYYGYTF

d_call: TRBD1
clone_size: NA
v_call: TRBV25-1
j_call: TRBJ2-7
cdr3_nt: TGTGCCAGCAGGAAAATCACAGGGGGCGAGCAGTACTTC
cdr3_aa: CASRKITGGEQYF

d_call: NA
clone_size: NA
v_call: TRBV20-1
j_call: TRBJ1-2
cdr3_nt: TGCAGTGCGAGCGACACACAGGCGGATGGCTACACCTTC
cdr3_aa: CSASDTQADGYTF

d_call: TRBD1
clone_size: many
v_call: TRBV5-1
j_call: TRBJ2-1
cdr3_nt: TGCGCCAGCAGCGCGGGACAGGGGGCCTACAATGAGCAGTTCTTC
cdr3_aa: CASSAGQGAYNEQFF

d_call: NA
clone_size: many
v_call: TRBV5-1
j_call: TRBJ2-6
cdr3_nt: TGCGCCAGCAGCTTGGGTCGGACTCAGCAGGCCAACGTCCTGACTTTC
cdr3_aa: CASSLGRTQQANVLTF

d_call: NA
clone_size: once
v_call: TRBV14
j_call: TRBJ2-3
cdr3_nt: TGTGCCAGCAGCCATCTAAGGGGCACAGATACGCAGTATTTT
cdr3_aa: CASSHLRGTDTQYF

d_call: TRBD2
clone_size: NA
v_call: TRBV12-3/TRBV12-4
j_call: TRBJ2-6
cdr3_nt: TGTGCCAGCAGGCGCGGGAGCTCTGGGGCCAACGTCCTGACTTTC
cdr3_aa: CASRRGSSGANVLTF

d_call: NA
clone_size: NA
v_call: TRBV9
j_call: TRBJ2-1
cdr3_nt: TGTGCCAGCAGCGTAGGTGGGAGCGGCAATGAGCAGTTCTTC
cdr3_aa: CASSVGGSGNEQFF

d_call: NA
clone_size: NA
v_call: TRBV12-3/TRBV12-4
j_call: TRBJ1-6
cdr3_nt: TGTGCCAGCACCCTAGACAGGATAAATTCACCCCTCCACTTT
cdr3_aa: CASTLDRINSPLHF

d_call: NA
clone_size: NA
v_call: TRBV30
j_call: TRBJ2-7
cdr3_nt: TGTGCCTGGAGTGTACATGAGCAGTACTTC
cdr3_aa: CAWSVHEQYF

d_call: NA
clone_size: NA
v_call: TRBV14
j_call: TRBJ2-1
cdr3_nt: TGTGCCAGCAGCGGAACGGGTGCCGGTGAGCAGTTCTTC
cdr3_aa: CASSGTGAGEQFF

d_call: NA
clone_size: NA
v_call: TRBV5-1
j_call: TRBJ2-1
cdr3_nt: TGCGCCAGCAGCTCGGACAGTAGCTCCCACAATGAGCAGTTCTTC
cdr3_aa: CASSSDSSSHNEQFF

d_call: NA
clone_size: many
v_call: TRBV5-1
j_call: TRBJ2-3
cdr3_nt: TGCGCCAGCAGCTCGACACCTAGCACAGATACGCAGTATTTT
cdr3_aa: CASSSTPSTDTQYF

d_call: TRBD1
clone_size: few
v_call: TRBV6-5
j_call: TRBJ1-5
cdr3_nt: TGTGCCAGCAGTTACTCTACAGGGGGCGGGCAGCCCCAGCATTTT
cdr3_aa: CASSYSTGGGQPQHF

d_call: NA
clone_size: many
v_call: TRBV20-1
j_call: TRBJ2-7
cdr3_nt: TGCAGTGCTAGAGATGGCAGGGGCTGGTACGAGCAGTACTTC
cdr3_aa: CSARDGRGWYEQYF

d_call: NA
clone_size: NA
v_call: TRBV2
j_call: TRBJ1-5
cdr3_nt: TGTGCCAGCAGTGAGGAATTTCTGCCCCAGCATTTT
cdr3_aa: CASSEEFLPQHF

d_call: NA
clone_size: NA
v_call: TRBV2
j_call: TRBJ2-1
cdr3_nt: TGTGCCAGCAGTGTTCTAGCCAATAATGAGCAGTTCTTC
cdr3_aa: CASSVLANNEQFF

d_call: TRBD1
clone_size: many
v_call: TRBV28
j_call: TRBJ2-3
cdr3_nt: TGTGCCAGCAGGCCCCGGGGGACAGGGAGCACAGATACGCAGTATTTT
cdr3_aa: CASRPRGTGSTDTQYF

d_call: NA
clone_size: NA
v_call: TRBV20-1
j_call: TRBJ1-4
cdr3_nt: TGCAGTGCTAGAGATCCGAGGGCCCGGGGCCTTAATGAAAAACTGTTTTTT
cdr3_aa: CSARDPRARGLNEKLFF

d_call: NA
clone_size: NA
v_call: TRBV3-1
j_call: TRBJ2-7
cdr3_nt: TGTGCCAGCAGCCGACGGACGGGCGCTCGAGAGCAGTACTTC
cdr3_aa: CASSRRTGAREQYF

d_call: NA
clone_size: many
v_call: TRBV7-9
j_call: TRBJ1-2
cdr3_nt: TGTGCCAGCAGCCGATCTCAAAGCGGGTACACCTTC
cdr3_aa: CASSRSQSGYTF

d_call: NA
clone_size: once
v_call: TRBV4-2
j_call: TRBJ1-5
cdr3_nt: TGTGCCAGCAGCCAAGAGGGGCATGGGGGAGATCAGCCCCAGCATTTT
cdr3_aa: CASSQEGHGGDQPQHF

d_call: TRBD1
clone_size: many
v_call: TRBV3-1
j_call: TRBJ2-1
cdr3_nt: TGTGCCAGCAGCCAGAGTCCGGGACAGGGCTCCTACAATGAGCAGTTCTTC
cdr3_aa: CASSQSPGQGSYNEQFF

d_call: NA
clone_size: NA
v_call: TRBV29-1
j_call: TRBJ1-2
cdr3_nt: TGCAGCGTCGAAGGGGGGTGGAACTATGGCTACACCTTC
cdr3_aa: CSVEGGWNYGYTF

d_call: NA
clone_size: NA
v_call: TRBV7-9
j_call: TRBJ2-1
cdr3_nt: TGTGCCAGCAGGGGACCAAATTTTGGTGAGCAGTTCTTC
cdr3_aa: CASRGPNFGEQFF

d_call: TRBD1
clone_size: few
v_call: TRBV7-9
j_call: TRBJ1-5
cdr3_nt: TGTGCCAGCAGCTTGGCGACAGGGGGGATAAATCAGCCCCAGCATTTT
cdr3_aa: CASSLATGGINQPQHF